This T cell receptor (beta chain) appears in the sequencing data of a study of blood T cell repertoires in COVID-19. Study information: Acute and convalescent COVID-19 samples came from the United States, Italy and Spain.

The CDR3 loop spans 14 amino acids. CDR1 is KGHDR and CDR2 is SFDVKD in the germline V gene. Trimming pared 2 bases from V and 8 bases from J, leaving 14 bases between. Libraries were prepared by immunoSEQ multiplex PCR; TCRdb keeps only in-frame clonotypes and omits some of them. Counted here are over 200,000 clones, 65% to 85% occurring once; the ten biggest clones make up approximately 5.3%. Sequencing was carried out using peripheral blood. The origin of this receptor is a man older than 75 with acute or convalescent COVID-19. The chain links TRBV24-1 to TRBJ1-2; tentatively, D is TRBD1 (6 bases). The CDR3 loop is CATSDSQGYGGYTF. The CDR3 bases are TGTGCCACCAGTGATTCCCAGGGGTACGGCGGCTACACCTTC.